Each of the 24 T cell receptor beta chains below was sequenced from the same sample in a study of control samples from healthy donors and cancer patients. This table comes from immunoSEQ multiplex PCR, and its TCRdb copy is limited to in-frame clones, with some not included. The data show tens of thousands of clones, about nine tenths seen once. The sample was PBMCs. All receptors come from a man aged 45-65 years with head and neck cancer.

DNA for the CDR3: TGCAGCGTTGAAGATGCGTCAGGGGAGACCCAGTACTTC. Residues: CSVEDASGETQYF. J is TRBJ2-5 and V is TRBV29-1, with a tentative D call TRBD1 (5 bases). The V gene's germline CDR1 is SQVTM and CDR2 ANQGSEA. This CDR3 contains 13 residues. With 0 bases removed from V and 5 bases from J, the gap between germline ends came to 10 bases.

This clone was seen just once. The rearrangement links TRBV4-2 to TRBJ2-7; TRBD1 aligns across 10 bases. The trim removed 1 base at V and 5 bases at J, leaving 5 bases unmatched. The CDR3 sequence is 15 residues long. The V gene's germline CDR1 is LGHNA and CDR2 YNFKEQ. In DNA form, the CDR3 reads TGTGCCAGCAGCCAAGTTGGGACAGGGGACCACGAGCAGTACTTC. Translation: CASSQVGTGDHEQYF.

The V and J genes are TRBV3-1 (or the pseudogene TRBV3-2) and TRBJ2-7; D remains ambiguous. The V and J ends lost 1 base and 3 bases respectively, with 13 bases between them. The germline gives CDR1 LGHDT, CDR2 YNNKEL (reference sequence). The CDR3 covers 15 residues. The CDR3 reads CASSQGLVRGYEQYF. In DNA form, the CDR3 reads TGTGCCAGCAGCCAAGGTCTGGTAAGAGGCTACGAGCAGTACTTC.

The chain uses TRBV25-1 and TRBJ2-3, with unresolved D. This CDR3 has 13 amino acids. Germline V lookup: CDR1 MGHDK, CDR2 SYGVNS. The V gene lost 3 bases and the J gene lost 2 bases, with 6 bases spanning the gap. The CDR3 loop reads CASSDAITDTQYF. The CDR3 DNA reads TGTGCCAGCAGTGATGCTATCACAGATACGCAGTATTTT. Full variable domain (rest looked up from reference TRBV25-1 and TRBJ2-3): EADIYQTPRYLVIGTGKKITLECSQTMGHDKMYWYQQDPGMELHLIHYSYGVNSTEKGDLSSESTVSRIRTEHFPLTLESARPSHTSQYLCASSDAITDTQYFGPGTRLTVL.

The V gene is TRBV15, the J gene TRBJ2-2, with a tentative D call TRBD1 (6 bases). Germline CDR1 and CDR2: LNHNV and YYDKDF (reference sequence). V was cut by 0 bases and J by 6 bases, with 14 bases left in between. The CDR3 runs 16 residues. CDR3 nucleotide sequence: TGTGCCACCAGCAGAGAATGGGGGCAGGTCTCCGGGGAGCTGTTTTTT. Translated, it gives CATSREWGQVSGELFF.

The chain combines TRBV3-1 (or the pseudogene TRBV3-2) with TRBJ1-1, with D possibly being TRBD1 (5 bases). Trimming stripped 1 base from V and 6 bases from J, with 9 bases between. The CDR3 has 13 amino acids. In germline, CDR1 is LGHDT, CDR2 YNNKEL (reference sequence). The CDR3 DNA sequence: TGTGCCAGCAGCCAAGTGAGGGGCCCTGAAGCTTTCTTT. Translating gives CASSQVRGPEAFF.

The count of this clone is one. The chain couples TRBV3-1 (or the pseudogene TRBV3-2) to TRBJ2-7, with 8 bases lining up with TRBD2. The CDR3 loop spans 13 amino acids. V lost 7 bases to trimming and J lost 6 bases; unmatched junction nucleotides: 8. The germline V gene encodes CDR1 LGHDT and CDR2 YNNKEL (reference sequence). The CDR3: CASNPGGRSEQYF. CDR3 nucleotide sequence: TGTGCCAGCAACCCGGGGGGGCGTAGCGAGCAGTACTTC.

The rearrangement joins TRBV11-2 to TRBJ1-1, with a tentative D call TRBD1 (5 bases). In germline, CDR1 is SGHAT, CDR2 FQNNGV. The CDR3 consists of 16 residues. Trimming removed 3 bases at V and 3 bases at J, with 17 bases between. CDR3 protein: CASSLGGMGEDTEAFF. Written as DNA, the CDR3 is TGTGCCAGCAGCTTGGGGGGGATGGGAGAGGACACTGAAGCTTTCTTT.

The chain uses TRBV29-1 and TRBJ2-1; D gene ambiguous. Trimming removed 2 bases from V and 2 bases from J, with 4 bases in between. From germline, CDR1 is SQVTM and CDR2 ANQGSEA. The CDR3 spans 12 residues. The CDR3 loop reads CSVEMTYNEQFF. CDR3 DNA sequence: TGCAGCGTTGAAATGACCTACAATGAGCAGTTCTTC.

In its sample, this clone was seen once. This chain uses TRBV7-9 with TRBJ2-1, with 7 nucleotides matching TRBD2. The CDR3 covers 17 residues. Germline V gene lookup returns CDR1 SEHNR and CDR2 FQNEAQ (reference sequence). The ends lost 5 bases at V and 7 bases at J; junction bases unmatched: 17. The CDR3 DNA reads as TGTGCCAGCAGCCCGGGGTTTGTGGGAGGGCCTCAGAATGAGCAGTTCTTC. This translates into CASSPGFVGGPQNEQFF.

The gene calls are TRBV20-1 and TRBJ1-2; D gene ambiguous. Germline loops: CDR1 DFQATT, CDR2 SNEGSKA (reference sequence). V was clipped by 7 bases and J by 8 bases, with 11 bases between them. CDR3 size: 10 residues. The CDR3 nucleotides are TGCAGTGGGTACTACAAAGGCTACACCTTC. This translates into CSGYYKGYTF.

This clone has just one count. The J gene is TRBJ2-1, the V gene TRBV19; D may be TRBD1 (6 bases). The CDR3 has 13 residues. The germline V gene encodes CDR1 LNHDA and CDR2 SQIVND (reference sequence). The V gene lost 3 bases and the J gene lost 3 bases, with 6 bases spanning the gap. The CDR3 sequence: CASSMGHYNEQFF. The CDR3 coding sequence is TGTGCCAGTAGTATGGGACACTACAATGAGCAGTTCTTC.

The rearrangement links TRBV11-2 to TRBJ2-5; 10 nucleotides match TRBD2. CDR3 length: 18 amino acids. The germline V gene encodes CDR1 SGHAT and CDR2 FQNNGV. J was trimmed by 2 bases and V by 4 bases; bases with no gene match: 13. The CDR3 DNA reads TGTGCCAGCAGCTCCGATGGGGGAGGACTAGCGGCACAAGAGACCCAGTACTTC. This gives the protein CASSSDGGGLAAQETQYF.

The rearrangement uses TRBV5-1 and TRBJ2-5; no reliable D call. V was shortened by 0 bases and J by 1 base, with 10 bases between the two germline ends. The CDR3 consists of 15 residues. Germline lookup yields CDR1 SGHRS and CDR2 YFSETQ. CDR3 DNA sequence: TGCGCCAGCAGCTTGGGTCCGGGTGGCCAAGAGACCCAGTACTTC. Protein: CASSLGPGGQETQYF.

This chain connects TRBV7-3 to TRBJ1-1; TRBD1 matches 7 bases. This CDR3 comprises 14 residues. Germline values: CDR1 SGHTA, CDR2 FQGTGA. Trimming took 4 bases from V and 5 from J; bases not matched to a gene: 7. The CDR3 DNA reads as TGTGCCAGCAGCTCTACAGGGGCAGGGACTGAAGCTTTCTTT. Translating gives CASSSTGAGTEAFF.

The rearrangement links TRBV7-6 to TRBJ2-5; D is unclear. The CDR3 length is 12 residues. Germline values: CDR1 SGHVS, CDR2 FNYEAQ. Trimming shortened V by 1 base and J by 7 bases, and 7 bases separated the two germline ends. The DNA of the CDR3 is TGTGCCAGCAGCTTAGATGTTGGGACCCAGTACTTC. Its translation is CASSLDVGTQYF.

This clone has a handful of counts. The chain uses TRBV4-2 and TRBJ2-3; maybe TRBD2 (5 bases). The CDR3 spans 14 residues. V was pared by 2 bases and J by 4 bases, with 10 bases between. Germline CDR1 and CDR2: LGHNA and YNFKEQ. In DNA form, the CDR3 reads TGTGCCAGCAGCCAAACTAGACGCCCAGATACGCAGTATTTT. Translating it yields CASSQTRRPDTQYF.

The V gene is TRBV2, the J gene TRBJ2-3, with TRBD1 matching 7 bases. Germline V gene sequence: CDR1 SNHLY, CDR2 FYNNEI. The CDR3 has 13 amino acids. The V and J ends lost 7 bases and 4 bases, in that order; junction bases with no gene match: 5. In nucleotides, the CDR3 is TGTGCCAGCACCGGAGGACAGGCAGATACGCAGTATTTT. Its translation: CASTGGQADTQYF. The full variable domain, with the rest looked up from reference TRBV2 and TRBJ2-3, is EPEVTQTPSHQVTQMGQEVILRCVPISNHLYFYWYRQILGQKVEFLVSFYNNEISEKSEIFDDQFSVERPDGSNFTLKIRSTKLEDSAMYFCASTGGQADTQYFGPGTRLTVL.

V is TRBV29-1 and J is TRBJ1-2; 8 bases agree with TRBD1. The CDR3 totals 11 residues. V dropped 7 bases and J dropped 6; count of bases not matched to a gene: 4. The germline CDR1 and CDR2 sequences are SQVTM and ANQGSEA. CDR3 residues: CSGGQEDGYTF. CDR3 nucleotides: TGCAGCGGGGGACAGGAGGATGGCTACACCTTC.

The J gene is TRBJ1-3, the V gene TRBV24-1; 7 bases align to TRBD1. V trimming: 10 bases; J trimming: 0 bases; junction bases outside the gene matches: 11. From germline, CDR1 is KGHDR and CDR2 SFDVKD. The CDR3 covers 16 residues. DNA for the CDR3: TGTGCCACAAGGACAGGAGTTGGCTTCTCTGGAAACACCATATATTTT. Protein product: CATRTGVGFSGNTIYF.

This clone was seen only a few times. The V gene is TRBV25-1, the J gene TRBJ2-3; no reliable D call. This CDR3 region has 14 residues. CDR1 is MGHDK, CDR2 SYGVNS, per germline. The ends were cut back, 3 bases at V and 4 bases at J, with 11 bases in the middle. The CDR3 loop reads CASSDPGLADTQYF. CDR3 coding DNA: TGTGCCAGCAGTGATCCGGGTCTTGCAGATACGCAGTATTTT. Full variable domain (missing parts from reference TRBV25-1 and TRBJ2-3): EADIYQTPRYLVIGTGKKITLECSQTMGHDKMYWYQQDPGMELHLIHYSYGVNSTEKGDLSSESTVSRIRTEHFPLTLESARPSHTSQYLCASSDPGLADTQYFGPGTRLTVL.

The CDR3 loop reads CASSAVSGRLTEAFF. CDR3 DNA: TGTGCCAGTAGTGCGGTCTCGGGCAGGCTCACTGAAGCTTTCTTT. The V call is TRBV19, the J call TRBJ1-1; D remains ambiguous. In germline, CDR1 is LNHDA, CDR2 SQIVND (reference sequence). V lost 5 bases, J lost 4 bases, and 17 bases lay in between. CDR3 length equals 15 residues.

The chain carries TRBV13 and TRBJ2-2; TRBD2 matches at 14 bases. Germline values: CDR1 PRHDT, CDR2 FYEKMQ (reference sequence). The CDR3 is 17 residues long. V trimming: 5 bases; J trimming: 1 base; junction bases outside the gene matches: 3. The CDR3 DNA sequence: TGTGCCAGCAGCGGGGGACTAGCGGGGGAGAACACCGGGGAGCTGTTTTTT. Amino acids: CASSGGLAGENTGELFF. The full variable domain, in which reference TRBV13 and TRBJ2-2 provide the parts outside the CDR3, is AAGVIQSPRHLIKEKRETATLKCYPIPRHDTVYWYQQGPGQDPQFLISFYEKMQSDKGSIPDRFSAQQFSDYHSELNMSSLELGDSALYFCASSGGLAGENTGELFFGEGSRLTVL.

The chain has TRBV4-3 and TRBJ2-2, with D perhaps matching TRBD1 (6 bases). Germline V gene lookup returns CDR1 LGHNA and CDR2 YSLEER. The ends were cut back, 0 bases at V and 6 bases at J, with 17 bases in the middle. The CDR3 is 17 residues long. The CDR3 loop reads CASSQDRGRGRSGELFF. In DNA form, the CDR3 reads TGCGCCAGCAGCCAAGATCGCGGCAGGGGAAGGTCCGGGGAGCTGTTTTTT.